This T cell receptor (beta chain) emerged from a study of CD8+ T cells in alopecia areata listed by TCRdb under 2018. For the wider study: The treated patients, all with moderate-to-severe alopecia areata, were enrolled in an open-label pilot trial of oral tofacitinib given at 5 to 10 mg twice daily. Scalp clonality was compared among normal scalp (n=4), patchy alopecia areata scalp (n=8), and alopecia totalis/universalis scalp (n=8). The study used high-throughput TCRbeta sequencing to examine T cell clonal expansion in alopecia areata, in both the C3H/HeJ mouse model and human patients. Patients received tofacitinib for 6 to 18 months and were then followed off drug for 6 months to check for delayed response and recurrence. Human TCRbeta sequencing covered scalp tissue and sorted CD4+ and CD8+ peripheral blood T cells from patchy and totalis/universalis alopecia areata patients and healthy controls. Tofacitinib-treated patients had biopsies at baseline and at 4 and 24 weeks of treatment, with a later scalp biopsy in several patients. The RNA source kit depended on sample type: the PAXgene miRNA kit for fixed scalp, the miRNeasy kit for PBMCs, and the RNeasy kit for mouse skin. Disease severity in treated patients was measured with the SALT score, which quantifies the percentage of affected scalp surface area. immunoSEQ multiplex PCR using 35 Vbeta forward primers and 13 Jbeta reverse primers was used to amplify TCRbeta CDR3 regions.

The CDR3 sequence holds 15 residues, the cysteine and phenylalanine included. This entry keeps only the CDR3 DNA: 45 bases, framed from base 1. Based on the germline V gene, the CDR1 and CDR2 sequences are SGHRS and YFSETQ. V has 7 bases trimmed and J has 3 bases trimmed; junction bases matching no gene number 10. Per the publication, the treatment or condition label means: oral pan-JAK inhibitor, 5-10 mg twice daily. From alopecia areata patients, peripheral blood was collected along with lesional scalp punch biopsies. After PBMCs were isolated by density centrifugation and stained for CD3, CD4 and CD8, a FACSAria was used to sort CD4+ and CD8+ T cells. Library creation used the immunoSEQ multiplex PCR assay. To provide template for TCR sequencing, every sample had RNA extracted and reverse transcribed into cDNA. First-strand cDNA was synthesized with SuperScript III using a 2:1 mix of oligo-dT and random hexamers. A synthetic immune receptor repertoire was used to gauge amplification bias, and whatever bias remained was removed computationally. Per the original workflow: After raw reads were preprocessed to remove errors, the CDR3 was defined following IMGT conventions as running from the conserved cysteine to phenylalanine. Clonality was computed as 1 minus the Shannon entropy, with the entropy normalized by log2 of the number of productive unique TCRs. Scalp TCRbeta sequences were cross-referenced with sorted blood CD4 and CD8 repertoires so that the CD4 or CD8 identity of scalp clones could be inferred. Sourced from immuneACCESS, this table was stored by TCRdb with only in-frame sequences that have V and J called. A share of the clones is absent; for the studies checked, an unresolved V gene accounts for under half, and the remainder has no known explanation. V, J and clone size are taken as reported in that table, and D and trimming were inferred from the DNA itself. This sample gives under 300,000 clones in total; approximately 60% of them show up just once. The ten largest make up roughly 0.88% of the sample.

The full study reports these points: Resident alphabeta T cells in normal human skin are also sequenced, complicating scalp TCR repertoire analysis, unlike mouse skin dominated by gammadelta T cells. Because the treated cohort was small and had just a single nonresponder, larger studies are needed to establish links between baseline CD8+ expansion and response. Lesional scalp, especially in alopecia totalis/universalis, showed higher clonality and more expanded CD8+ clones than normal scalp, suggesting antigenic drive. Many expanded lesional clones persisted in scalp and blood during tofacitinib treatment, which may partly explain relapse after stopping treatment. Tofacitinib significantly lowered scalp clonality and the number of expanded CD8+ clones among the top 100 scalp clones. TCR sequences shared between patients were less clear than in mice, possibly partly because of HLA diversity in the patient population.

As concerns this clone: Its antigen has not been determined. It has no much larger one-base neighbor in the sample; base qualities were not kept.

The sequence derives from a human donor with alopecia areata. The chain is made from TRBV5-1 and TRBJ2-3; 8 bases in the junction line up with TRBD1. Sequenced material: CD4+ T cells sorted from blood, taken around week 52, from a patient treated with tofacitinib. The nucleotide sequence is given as TGCGCCAGCGCGCCCTTCCAGGGGGCGACAGATACGCAGTATTTT. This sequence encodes CASAPFQGATDTQYF. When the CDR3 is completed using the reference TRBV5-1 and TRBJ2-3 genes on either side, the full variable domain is KAGVTQTPRYLIKTRGQQVTLSCSPISGHRSVSWYQQTPGQGLQFLFEYFSETQRNKGNFPGRFSGRQFSNSRSEMNVSTLELGDSALYLCASAPFQGATDTQYFGPGTRLTVL.